This T cell receptor beta chain was recorded in a study of cytomegalovirus exposure and HLA in healthy donors (dated by TCRdb to 2015 to 2018). A note on the overall study: In an earlier analysis of roughly 590 of the donors, 276 Gb of sequence data and 100 million or so unique TCR beta sequences from about 180 million T cells were reported. An early release that covered around 590 HLA-typed donors contained approximately 290 gigabases of sequencing data and 70 million to 100 million unique TCR sequences. Of the approximately 400 genotyped donors, approximately 81% were placed in the genetic ancestry cluster associated with self-reported Caucasian donors. The study was designed to test whether signatures of past pathogen exposure could be identified by cataloging public T cell receptors. The study used immunosequencing to profile the T cell repertoires of some 600 subjects and linked those repertoires to cytomegalovirus serostatus. In addition to the first cohort of 500 to 850 subjects, a separate validation cohort of 100 to 150 different subjects was used. To predict cytomegalovirus infection status, the study combined high-throughput TCR immunosequencing, statistical association of individual TCRs with disease status, and machine learning. To study patterns of TCR occurrence, a later analysis re-analyzed previously published TCR beta repertoires from 500 to 850 donors and added high-resolution HLA genotyping. Rather than drawing on any new phenotypic data, the later analysis identified candidate immune exposures from TCR beta sequences and the way those sequences occurred across donors. In an earlier analysis of 550 to 700 of the donors, high-throughput TCR beta sequencing was used to judge whether each TCR beta V gene segment behaved as functional or pseudogenic. Donor age, sex, ethnicity and CMV serostatus were compiled alongside the repertoire data. A later genetic analysis took genome-wide SNP genotypes for about 55% of the roughly 700 donors and used that subset as a discovery cohort. All discovery cohort repertoires had been generated on a single sequencing platform. Class I and class II HLA loci were covered by the typing at four-digit resolution. Typing coverage differed by locus: A, B, C, DRB1 and DQB1 were typed in roughly 620-630 donors, DQA1 in about 500, DPA1 in over 600, and DPB1 in just under 490. A few DR-DQ haplotypes were handled as single units for association and clustering because linkage in the cohort was strong. Among almost 400 genotyped donors of the cohort, an average of around 240,000 unique TCR beta nucleotide sequences were sequenced per donor, around 20% of them non-productive. General conclusions and limits of the study: A cluster of highly shared sequence variants was judged likely to be a technical artifact of the sequencing pipeline. Several of the top co-occurrence clusters appeared to be linked to parvovirus B19, influenza, CMV and Epstein-Barr virus, according to a later analysis. CMV serostatus was the only immune exposure information available for the cohort. Across donors, most TCR sequences were observed very rarely, whereas some public TCRs were present in many individuals. In a later genetic analysis, a missense DCLRE1C variant was associated with V-gene and J-gene trimming of TCR beta chains, and the association was replicated in an independent cohort. Because some donors lacked HLA typing at each locus, the association tests relied only on the typed subset. It was suggested by the authors that the approach could potentially be generalized to other disease states and immunological phenotypes. A further reported finding was that TCR beta sequences accurately predicted the HLA-A and HLA-B alleles for most subjects in the first cohort. A total of some 180 TCR beta chains were listed by the study as associated with cytomegalovirus. In a later analysis, the rate of TCR association differed among HLA loci, with DRB1 alleles having the most associated TCRs and HLA-C alleles having the fewest. In this cohort, only TCR beta chains were sequenced, and detectable features were limited by the absence of alpha or paired-chain data. In a later genetic analysis, fewer N-insertions in productive TCRs were reported among donors in an Asian-associated ancestry cluster than the roughly 700-donor mean. Roughly uniform sequencing depth across donors was assumed in presence/absence analyses, although this assumption may not hold. In vitro tests confirmed that a few of the cytomegalovirus-associated TCR beta chains recognize cytomegalovirus antigens. In an earlier analysis of some 500 of the donors, most TCR beta V segments appeared in productive rearrangements about 87% or about 30% of the time, broadly matching IMGT annotations. The 87-base-pair reads could not distinguish some IMGT-functional V segments, including TRBV6-2 and TRBV6-3, so those segments were excluded. A later analysis found that most CMV-associated TCR beta chains appeared HLA-restricted, with HLA associations seemingly driven largely by CMV exposure. Linkage disequilibrium might explain the correlated functional status among segregating V segments, but an unknown experimental factor could not be ruled out. At a false discovery rate of 0.05, a later analysis linked some 18,000 TCR beta sequences to specific HLA alleles. The earlier analysis of approximately 590 of the donors excluded seventeen rarely observed V segments, including chromosome 9 orphons, because counts were too low. In a later analysis, HLA-associated TCR beta chains were found to be more clonally expanded and to have lower generation probabilities than equally common non-associated chains. When HLA alleles, especially DR and DQ, strongly co-occurred, attributing TCR associations to individual alleles was difficult. The classifier was reported to diagnose cytomegalovirus status with high specificity and sensitivity in both the original cohort and the validation cohort.

Receptor amplification or capture employed the immunoSEQ multiplex PCR assay. The multiplex PCR relied on a mix of 60 forward primers for TCR Vbeta segments and 13 reverse primers for TCR Jbeta segments. Amplification of the CDR3 region of rearranged TCR beta genes was performed with a multiplex PCR assay on genomic DNA. Amplified TCR beta libraries were sequenced as 87-base-pair reads on the Illumina HiSeq System. In the authors' own workflow: A later analysis counted about 76 million unique TCR beta chains across the 666 repertoires, and roughly 11 million of these chains were shared by at least two donors. To remove PCR and sequencing errors, raw reads were error-corrected and collapsed into unique sequences using a nearest-neighbor algorithm that merged closely related sequences. V, D and J gene segments were assigned by aligning CDR3 sequences to IMGT reference sequences. For a sequence to be retained, at least a six-nucleotide match to both a V gene segment and a J gene segment was required. A rearrangement was called productive if the CDR3 had no stop codons and remained in frame with V and J, and every other rearrangement was called non-productive. Following IMGT convention, CDR3 was defined as the stretch from the second conserved V-encoded cysteine up to the conserved J-encoded phenylalanine. Sequences without an unambiguous match to a single V gene segment were excluded from the earlier analysis of 587 of the donors. An earlier analysis of several hundred of the donors called V segments functional above 56.7% productive rearrangements and segregating when the between-donor standard deviation exceeded 5%. A statistical classification framework was built for diagnosing cytomegalovirus status from the catalog of TCR beta chain sequences. In a later analysis, V and J genes were assigned by comparing TCR nucleotide sequences against IMGT/GENE-DB human TR gene sequences. The TCRdist pipeline was used in a later analysis to assign CDR3 sequences and most-parsimonious VDJ recombination scenarios. A later analysis defined each TCR beta chain by its CDR3 amino acid sequence plus V-gene family, and excluded reads lacking a unique V-gene family. To address suspected cross-contamination and a sequencing artifact, a later analysis removed a few hundred highly shared, low-generation-probability nucleotide sequences. A later analysis calculated a clonal expansion index for each public chain from normalized within-repertoire ranks of inferred template counts. Generation probabilities in a later analysis came from a VDJ recombination model fitted to out-of-frame rearrangements, and those results were checked against IGoR. In a later analysis, TCR-TCR, TCR-HLA and TCR-CMV co-occurrence was scored with hypergeometric tests, and a repertoire-size bias correction was applied to TCR pairs. False discovery rates were estimated in a later analysis by permuting HLA or CMV assignments 20 times. In a later analysis, co-occurring TCRs were grouped with DBSCAN, and TCRdist sequence similarity was added when clustering was performed within HLA-allele-positive subsets. Repertoires with fewer than 30,000 or more than 120,000 public chains, plus five repertoires with anomalous nucleotide sharing, were excluded from co-occurrence clustering. This is the immuneACCESS table as TCRdb keeps it, with only in-frame sequences that have V and J called. A part of the clones is gone; compared with another copy, unresolved V genes explain less than half, and the rest is unexplained. V and J calls plus clone size are reproduced from that table; the DNA served to infer D and trimming. The sample contains about 150,000 clones, around three quarters of them found a single time. The ten biggest clones cover roughly 2.1% of the sample.

A remark on this clone: Its antigen is currently not known. The sample holds no much larger clone one base away, and base qualities are not on file.

The cohort consisted of some 670 healthy bone marrow donors. Cohort members were all nominally healthy when sampled, although unrecorded immune exposures were likely present. The donor tested CMV seronegative, placing the donor among the roughly 350 seronegative members of the cohort. Every donor gave a peripheral blood sample, and the peripheral blood mononuclear cells from that sample were used for TCR beta sequencing. Genomic DNA extraction from the blood cell samples was performed with the Qiagen DNeasy Blood Extraction Kit. The germline V end is reduced by 4 bases and the J end by 2 bases; junction bases left unmatched: 5. From a lookup of the germline V gene, CDR1 and CDR2 are MDHEN and SYDVKM. The CDR3, from cysteine to phenylalanine, totals 15 residues. Only the CDR3 portion is preserved as DNA: 45 bases, with reading frame beginning at the first base.

Source material: PBMCs. The TCR was taken from a middle-aged man in good health and CMV-seronegative. This chain joins TRBV28 to TRBJ2-3; 8 nucleotides in the junction match TRBD2. The nucleotides are TGTGCCAGCAGTTATTTAGCGGGATCCACAGATACGCAGTATTTT. Its protein reads: CASSYLAGSTDTQYF.